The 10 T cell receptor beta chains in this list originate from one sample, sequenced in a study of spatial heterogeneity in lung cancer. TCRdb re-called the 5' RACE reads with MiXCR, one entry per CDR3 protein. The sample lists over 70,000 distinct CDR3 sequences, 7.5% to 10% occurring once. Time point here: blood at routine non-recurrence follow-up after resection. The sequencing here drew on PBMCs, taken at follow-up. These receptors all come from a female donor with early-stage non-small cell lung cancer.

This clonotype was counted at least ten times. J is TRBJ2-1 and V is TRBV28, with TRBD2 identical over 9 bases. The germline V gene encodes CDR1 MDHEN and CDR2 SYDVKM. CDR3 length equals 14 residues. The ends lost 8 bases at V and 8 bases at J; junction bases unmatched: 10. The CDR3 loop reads CASGGGVAGDEQFF. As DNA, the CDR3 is TGTGCCAGCGGGGGAGGGGTAGCGGGAGATGAGCAGTTCTTC. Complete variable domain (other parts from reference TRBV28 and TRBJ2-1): DVKVTQSSRYLVKRTGEKVFLECVQDMDHENMFWYRQDPGLGLRLIYFSYDVKMKEKGDIPEGYSVSREKKERFSLILESASTNQTSMYLCASGGGVAGDEQFFGPGTRLTVL.

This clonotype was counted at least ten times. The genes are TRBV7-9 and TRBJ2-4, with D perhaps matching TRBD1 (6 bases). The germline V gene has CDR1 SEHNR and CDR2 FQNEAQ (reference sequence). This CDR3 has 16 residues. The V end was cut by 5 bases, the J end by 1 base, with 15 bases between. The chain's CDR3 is CASSHTGLKAKNIQYF. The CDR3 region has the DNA TGTGCCAGCAGCCACACAGGGCTGAAGGCCAAAAACATTCAGTACTTC.

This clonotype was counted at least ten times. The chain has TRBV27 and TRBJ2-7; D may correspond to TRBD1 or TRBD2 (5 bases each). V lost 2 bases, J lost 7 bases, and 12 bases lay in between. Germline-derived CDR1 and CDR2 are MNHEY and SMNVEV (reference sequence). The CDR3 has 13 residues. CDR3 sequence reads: CASSLTQGAEQYF. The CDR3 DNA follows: TGTGCCAGCAGTTTAACGCAGGGAGCGGAGCAGTACTTC.

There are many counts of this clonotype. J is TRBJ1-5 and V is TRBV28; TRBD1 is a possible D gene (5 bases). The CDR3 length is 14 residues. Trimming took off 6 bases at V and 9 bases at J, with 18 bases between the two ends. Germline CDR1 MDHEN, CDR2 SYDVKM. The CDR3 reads CASRPGSPDGPQHF. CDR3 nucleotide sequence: TGTGCCAGCAGGCCAGGGTCCCCAGATGGGCCCCAGCATTTT.

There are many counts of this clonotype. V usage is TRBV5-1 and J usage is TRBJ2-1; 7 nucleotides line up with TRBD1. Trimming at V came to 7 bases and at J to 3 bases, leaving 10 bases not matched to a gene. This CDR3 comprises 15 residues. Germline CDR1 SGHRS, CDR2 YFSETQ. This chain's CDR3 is CASRDTGARYNEQFF. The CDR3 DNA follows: TGCGCCAGCCGGGATACAGGGGCCCGCTACAATGAGCAGTTCTTC.

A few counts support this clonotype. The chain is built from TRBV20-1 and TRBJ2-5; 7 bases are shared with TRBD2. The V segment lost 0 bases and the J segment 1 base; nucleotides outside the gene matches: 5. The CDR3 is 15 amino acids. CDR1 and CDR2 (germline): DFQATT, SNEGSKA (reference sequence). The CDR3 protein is CSARDRTSAQETQYF. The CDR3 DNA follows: TGCAGTGCTAGAGATCGCACTAGCGCCCAAGAGACCCAGTACTTC.

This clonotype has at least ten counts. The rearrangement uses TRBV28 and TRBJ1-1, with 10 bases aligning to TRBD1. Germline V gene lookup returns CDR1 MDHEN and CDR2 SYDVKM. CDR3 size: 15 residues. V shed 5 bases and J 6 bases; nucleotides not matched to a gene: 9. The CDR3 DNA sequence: TGTGCCAGCAGTCCGGCCGGGACAGGGGTCCCTGAAGCTTTCTTT. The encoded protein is CASSPAGTGVPEAFF.

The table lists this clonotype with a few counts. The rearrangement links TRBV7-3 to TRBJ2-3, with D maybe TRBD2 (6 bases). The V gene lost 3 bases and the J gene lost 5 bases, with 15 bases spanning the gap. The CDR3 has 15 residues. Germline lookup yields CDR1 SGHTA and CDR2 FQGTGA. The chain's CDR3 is CASSFSGELIDTQYF. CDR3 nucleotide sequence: TGTGCCAGCAGCTTTTCGGGGGAGCTCATAGATACGCAGTATTTT.

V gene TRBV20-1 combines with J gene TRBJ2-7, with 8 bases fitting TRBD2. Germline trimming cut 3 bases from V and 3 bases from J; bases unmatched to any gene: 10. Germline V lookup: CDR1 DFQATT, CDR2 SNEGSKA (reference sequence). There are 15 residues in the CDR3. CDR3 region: CSASRGRPSIYEQYF. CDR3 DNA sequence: TGCAGTGCTAGCCGCGGGAGGCCCTCGATCTACGAGCAGTACTTC.

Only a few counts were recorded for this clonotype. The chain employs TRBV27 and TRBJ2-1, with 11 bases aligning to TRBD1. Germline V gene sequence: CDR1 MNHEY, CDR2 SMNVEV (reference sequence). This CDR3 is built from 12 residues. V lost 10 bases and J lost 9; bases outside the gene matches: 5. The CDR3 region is CATGTGGFEQFF. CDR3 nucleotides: TGTGCCACCGGGACAGGGGGATTTGAGCAGTTCTTC.